The rows below give T cell receptor beta chains drawn from one sample of a study of OX40 agonist ivuxolimab in advanced cancers. Sequencing was performed with immunoSEQ multiplex PCR; in TCRdb, only in-frame clones are kept and a portion is missing. The table has about 78,000 clones, roughly nine tenths seen once. The sample consisted of CD4+ or CD8+ T cells sorted from blood, taken in a trial of the OX40 agonist ivuxolimab. All receptors derive from an adult with an advanced solid tumor such as melanoma, head and neck, liver or kidney cancer. Both conserved end residues are part of each CDR3. A D gene is named only where the DNA matches it firmly. Only part of the rows carry a size: once, few, many, or a class if the clone is expanded.

size: -
V: TRBV18
J: TRBJ1-6
D: -
CDR3: CASSPRTANSPLHF
DNA: TGTGCCAGCTCACCAAGGACTGCAAATTCACCCCTCCACTTT

size: -
V: TRBV28
J: TRBJ1-1
D: -
CDR3: CASSLYGGTDTEAFF
DNA: TGTGCCAGCAGTTTATATGGGGGTACAGACACTGAAGCTTTCTTT

size: -
V: TRBV29-1
J: TRBJ1-4
D: -
CDR3: CSVERITNEKLFF
DNA: TGCAGCGTTGAGAGGATAACTAATGAAAAACTGTTTTTT

size: -
V: TRBV6-5
J: TRBJ2-3
D: -
CDR3: CASSSPRDFPSDTQYF
DNA: TGTGCCAGCAGTTCCCCTCGGGACTTCCCGTCGGATACGCAGTATTTT

size: -
V: TRBV5-1
J: TRBJ2-3
D: -
CDR3: CASISGGSGRLADTQYF
DNA: TGCGCCAGCATCTCAGGGGGTAGCGGAAGACTGGCAGATACGCAGTATTTT

size: -
V: TRBV5-6
J: TRBJ1-5
D: -
CDR3: CASSRRDPIYSNQPQHF
DNA: TGTGCCAGCAGCCGACGGGACCCAATCTATAGCAATCAGCCCCAGCATTTT

size: few
V: TRBV11-2
J: TRBJ1-1
D: -
CDR3: CASSTEAFF
DNA: TGTGCCAGCAGCACTGAAGCTTTCTTT

size: -
V: TRBV4-2
J: TRBJ2-6
D: TRBD2
CDR3: CASSQRLAGGTGANVLTF
DNA: TGTGCCAGCAGCCAGCGACTAGCGGGGGGGACTGGGGCCAACGTCCTGACTTTC

size: -
V: TRBV5-1
J: TRBJ1-2
D: TRBD1
CDR3: CASSPGQGAYYGYTF
DNA: TGCGCCAGCAGCCCAGGACAGGGGGCGTACTATGGCTACACCTTC

size: -
V: TRBV5-5
J: TRBJ1-5
D: -
CDR3: CASSLALDQPQHF
DNA: TGTGCCAGCAGCTTGGCCCTCGATCAGCCCCAGCATTTT

size: -
V: TRBV5-1
J: TRBJ2-5
D: TRBD2
CDR3: CASSLTSGKETQYF
DNA: TGCGCCAGCAGCTTGACTAGCGGGAAAGAGACCCAGTACTTC

size: -
V: TRBV25-1
J: TRBJ1-2
D: -
CDR3: CASSDPRHYGYTF
DNA: TGTGCCAGCAGTGACCCTCGGCACTATGGCTACACCTTC

size: -
V: TRBV7-9
J: TRBJ2-7
D: -
CDR3: CASSLGREYFEQYF
DNA: TGTGCCAGCAGCTTAGGCAGGGAATACTTCGAGCAGTACTTC

size: -
V: TRBV18
J: TRBJ1-2
D: -
CDR3: CASSPAAGRDGYTF
DNA: TGTGCCAGCTCACCGGCCGCGGGTAGGGACGGCTACACCTTC

size: -
V: TRBV30
J: TRBJ1-6
D: TRBD1
CDR3: CASDRGPENPLHF
DNA: TGTGCCTCTGACAGGGGCCCCGAGAATCCCCTCCACTTT

size: -
V: TRBV5-1
J: TRBJ2-3
D: -
CDR3: CASSLRLASTDTQYF
DNA: TGCGCCAGCAGCTTGCGGCTAGCGAGCACAGATACGCAGTATTTT

size: once
V: TRBV5-1
J: TRBJ2-3
D: -
CDR3: CASSLRGSTDTQYF
DNA: TGCGCCAGCAGCTTACGGGGTTCCACAGATACGCAGTATTTT

size: -
V: TRBV4-1
J: TRBJ2-1
D: TRBD2
CDR3: CASSPGLAGLLTENEQFF
DNA: TGCGCCAGCAGCCCGGGACTAGCGGGGCTACTTACTGAGAATGAGCAGTTCTTC